The clone carrying this T cell receptor beta chain appeared a few times. Antigen specificity is unknown. 5'RACE, which relied on constant-segment primers, yielded TCR alpha and TCR beta cDNA libraries carrying sample barcodes and UMIs. One entry per CDR3 protein results from TCRdb running MiXCR on the 5' RACE reads. The data contain 300,000 or so distinct CDR3 sequences, less than 20% of them seen just once; the ten biggest clones take up 22%. This record belongs to a study of T-cell memory formation after mild COVID-19. Study-level results: Cross-reactive memory appears to have joined, as suggested by some responding clones showing up in pre-infection memory. Specificity for SARS-CoV-2 was not confirmed among the second-wave clones peaking on day 37.

The TCR sequence derives from a man in his late teens or twenties who had mild COVID-19 (a few samples of this study predate the infection). Cell type and time point are not known. Sequences were obtained from PBMCs or a T cell subset sorted from them (not recorded which).

Written as DNA, the CDR3 is TGTGCCAGCAGCCAAGGGTCGGGGGACCAAGAGACCCAGTACTTC. Residues: CASSQGSGDQETQYF. The rearrangement joins TRBV4-2 to TRBJ2-5; D perhaps matches TRBD2 (6 bases). Germline-derived CDR1 and CDR2 are LGHNA and YNFKEQ. The CDR3 covers 15 residues. V lost 1 base and J lost 0, with 9 bases in between.